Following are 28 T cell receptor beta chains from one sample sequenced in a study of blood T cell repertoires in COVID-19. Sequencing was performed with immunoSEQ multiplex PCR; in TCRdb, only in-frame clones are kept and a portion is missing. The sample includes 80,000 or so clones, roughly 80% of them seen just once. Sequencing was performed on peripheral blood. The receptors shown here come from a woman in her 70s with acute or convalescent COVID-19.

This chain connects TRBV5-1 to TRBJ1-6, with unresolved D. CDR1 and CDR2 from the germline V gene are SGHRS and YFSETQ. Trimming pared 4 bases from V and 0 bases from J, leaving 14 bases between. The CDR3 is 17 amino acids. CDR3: CASSPGQDNSYNSPLHF. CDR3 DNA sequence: TGCGCCAGCAGCCCTGGGCAAGATAACTCCTATAATTCACCCCTCCACTTT.

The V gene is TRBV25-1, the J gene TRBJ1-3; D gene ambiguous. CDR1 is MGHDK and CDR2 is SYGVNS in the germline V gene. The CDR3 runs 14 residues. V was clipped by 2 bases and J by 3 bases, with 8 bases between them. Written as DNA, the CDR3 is TGTGCCAGCAGTGAAACGGGTCGTGGAAACACCATATATTTT. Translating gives CASSETGRGNTIYF.

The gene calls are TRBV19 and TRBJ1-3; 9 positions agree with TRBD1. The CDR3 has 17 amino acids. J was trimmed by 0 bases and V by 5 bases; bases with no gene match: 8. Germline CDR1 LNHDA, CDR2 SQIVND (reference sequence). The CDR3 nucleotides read TGTGCCAGTAGTGAACGGGACAGGGCCCCCTCTGGAAACACCATATATTTT. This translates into CASSERDRAPSGNTIYF. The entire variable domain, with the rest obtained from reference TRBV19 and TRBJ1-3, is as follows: DGGITQSPKYLFRKEGQNVTLSCEQNLNHDAMYWYRQDPGQGLRLIYYSQIVNDFQKGDIAEGYSVSREKKESFPLTVTSAQKNPTAFYLCASSERDRAPSGNTIYFGEGSWLTVV.

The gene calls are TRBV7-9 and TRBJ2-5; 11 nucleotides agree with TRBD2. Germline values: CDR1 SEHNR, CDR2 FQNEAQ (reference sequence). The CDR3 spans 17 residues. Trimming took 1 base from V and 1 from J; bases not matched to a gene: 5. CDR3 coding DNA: TGTGCCAGCAGCTTAGGGCTAGCGGGGGGAGGCCAAGAGACCCAGTACTTC. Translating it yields CASSLGLAGGGQETQYF.

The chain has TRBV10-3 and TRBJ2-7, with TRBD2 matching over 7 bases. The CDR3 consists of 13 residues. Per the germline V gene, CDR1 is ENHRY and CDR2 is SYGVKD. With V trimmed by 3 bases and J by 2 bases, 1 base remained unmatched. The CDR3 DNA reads TGTGCCATCAGTGATCGGGGGGCCTACGAGCAGTACTTC. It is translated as CAISDRGAYEQYF.

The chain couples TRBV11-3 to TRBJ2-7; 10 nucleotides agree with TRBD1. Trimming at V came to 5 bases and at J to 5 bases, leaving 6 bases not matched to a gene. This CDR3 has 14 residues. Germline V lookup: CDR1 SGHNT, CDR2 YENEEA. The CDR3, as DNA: TGTGCCAGCAGCCACCGGGACAGGGGCCACGAGCAGTACTTC. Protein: CASSHRDRGHEQYF.

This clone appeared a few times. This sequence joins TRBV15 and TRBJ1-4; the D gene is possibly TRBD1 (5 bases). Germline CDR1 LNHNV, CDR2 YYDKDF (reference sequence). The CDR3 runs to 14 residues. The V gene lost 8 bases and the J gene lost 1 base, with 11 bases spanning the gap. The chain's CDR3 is CATLRGGTNEKLFF. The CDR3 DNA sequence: TGTGCCACCCTCCGGGGGGGAACTAATGAAAAACTGTTTTTT. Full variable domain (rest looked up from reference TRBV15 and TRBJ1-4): DAMVIQNPRYQVTQFGKPVTLSCSQTLNHNVMYWYQQKSSQAPKLLFHYYDKDFNNEADTPDNFQSRRPNTSFCFLDIRSPGLGDTAMYLCATLRGGTNEKLFFGSGTQLSVL.

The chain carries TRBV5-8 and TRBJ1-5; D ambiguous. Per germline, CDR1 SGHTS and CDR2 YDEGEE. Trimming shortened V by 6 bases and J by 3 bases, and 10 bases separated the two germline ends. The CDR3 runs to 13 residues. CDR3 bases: TGTGCCAGCACCAATCAGTTCAATCAGCCCCAGCATTTT. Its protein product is CASTNQFNQPQHF.

The CDR3, as DNA: TGTGCCAGCAGTTACCGCGGAGAGGGAGGAAACGGCTACACCTTC. This translates into CASSYRGEGGNGYTF. The J gene is TRBJ1-2, the V gene TRBV27; no reliable D call. The CDR3 runs to 15 residues. The germline V and J ends were trimmed by 4 bases and 8 bases, with 20 bases remaining between them. Germline V lookup: CDR1 MNHEY, CDR2 SMNVEV (reference sequence).

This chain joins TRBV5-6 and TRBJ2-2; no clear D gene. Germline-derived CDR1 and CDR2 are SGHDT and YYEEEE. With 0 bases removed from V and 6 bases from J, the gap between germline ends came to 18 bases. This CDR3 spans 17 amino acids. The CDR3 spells CASSLGPAAPLAGELFF. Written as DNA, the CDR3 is TGTGCCAGCAGCTTGGGACCGGCGGCACCCCTGGCCGGGGAGCTGTTTTTT.

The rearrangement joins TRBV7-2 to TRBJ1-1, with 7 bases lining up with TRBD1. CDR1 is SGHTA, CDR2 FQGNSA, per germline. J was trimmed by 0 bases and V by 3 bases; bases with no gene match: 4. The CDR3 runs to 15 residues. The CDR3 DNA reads TGTGCCAGCAGCTTGGGGACAGCTATGAACACTGAAGCTTTCTTT. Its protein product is CASSLGTAMNTEAFF.

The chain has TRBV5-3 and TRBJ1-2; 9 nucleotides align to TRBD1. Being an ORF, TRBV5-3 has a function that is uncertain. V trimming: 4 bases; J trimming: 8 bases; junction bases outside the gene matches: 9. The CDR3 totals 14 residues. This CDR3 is CARSQLTGGGGYTF. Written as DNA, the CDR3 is TGTGCCAGAAGCCAACTAACAGGGGGCGGCGGCTACACCTTC.

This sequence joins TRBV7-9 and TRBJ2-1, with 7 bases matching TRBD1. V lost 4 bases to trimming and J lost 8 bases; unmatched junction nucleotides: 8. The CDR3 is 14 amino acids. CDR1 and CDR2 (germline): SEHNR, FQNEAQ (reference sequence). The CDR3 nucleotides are TGTGCCAGCAGCTACAGGGGCCAGTGGGATGAGCAGTTCTTC. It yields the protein CASSYRGQWDEQFF.

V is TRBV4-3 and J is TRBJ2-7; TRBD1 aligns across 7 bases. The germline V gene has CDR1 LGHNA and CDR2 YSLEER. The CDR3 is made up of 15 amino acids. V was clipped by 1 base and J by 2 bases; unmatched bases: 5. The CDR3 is CASSQGTQGAYEQYF. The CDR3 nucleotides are TGCGCCAGCAGCCAAGGGACCCAGGGGGCCTACGAGCAGTACTTC.

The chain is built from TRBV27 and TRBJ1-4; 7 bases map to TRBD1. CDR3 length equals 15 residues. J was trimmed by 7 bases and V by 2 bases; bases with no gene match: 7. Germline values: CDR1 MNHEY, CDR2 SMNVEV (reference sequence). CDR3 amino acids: CASSLIQGTFEKLFF. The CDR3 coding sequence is TGTGCCAGCAGTTTAATACAGGGGACGTTTGAAAAACTGTTTTTT.

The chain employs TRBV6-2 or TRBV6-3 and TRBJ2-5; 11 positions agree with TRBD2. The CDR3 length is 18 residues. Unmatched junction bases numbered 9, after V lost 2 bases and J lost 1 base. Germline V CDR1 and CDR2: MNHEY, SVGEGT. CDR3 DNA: TGTGCCAGCAGTTACCCGAGACTAGCGGGGTCCTCCCAAGAGACCCAGTACTTC. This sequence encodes CASSYPRLAGSSQETQYF.

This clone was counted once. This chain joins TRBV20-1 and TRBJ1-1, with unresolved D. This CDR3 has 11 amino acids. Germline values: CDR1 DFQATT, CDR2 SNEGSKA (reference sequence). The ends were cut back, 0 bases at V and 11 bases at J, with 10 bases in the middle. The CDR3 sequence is CSARDAGVAFF. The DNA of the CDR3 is TGCAGTGCTAGAGATGCCGGGGTCGCTTTCTTT.

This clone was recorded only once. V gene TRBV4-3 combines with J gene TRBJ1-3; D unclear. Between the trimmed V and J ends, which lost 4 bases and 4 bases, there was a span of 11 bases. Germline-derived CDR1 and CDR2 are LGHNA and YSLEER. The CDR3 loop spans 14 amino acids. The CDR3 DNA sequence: TGCGCCAGCAGCCTTCTGGAGGCGGGAAACACCATATATTTT. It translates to CASSLLEAGNTIYF.

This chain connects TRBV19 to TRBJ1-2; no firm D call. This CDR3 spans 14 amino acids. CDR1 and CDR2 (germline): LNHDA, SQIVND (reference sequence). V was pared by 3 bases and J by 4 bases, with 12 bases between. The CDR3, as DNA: TGTGCCAGTAGTATGGCCCCCTCGGGCTATGGCTACACCTTC. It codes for CASSMAPSGYGYTF.

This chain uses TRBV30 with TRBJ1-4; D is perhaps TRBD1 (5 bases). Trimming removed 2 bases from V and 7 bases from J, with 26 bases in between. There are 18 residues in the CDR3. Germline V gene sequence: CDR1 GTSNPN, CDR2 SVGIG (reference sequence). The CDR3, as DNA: TGTGCCTGGAGTCCCCCGTTTGCAGGGACTTTGTTGGGTGAAAAACTGTTTTTT. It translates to CAWSPPFAGTLLGEKLFF.

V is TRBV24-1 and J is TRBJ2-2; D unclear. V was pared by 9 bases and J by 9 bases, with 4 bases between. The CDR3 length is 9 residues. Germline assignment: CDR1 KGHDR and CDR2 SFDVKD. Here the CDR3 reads CATSRELFF. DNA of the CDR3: TGTGCCACCTCTAGGGAGCTGTTTTTT.

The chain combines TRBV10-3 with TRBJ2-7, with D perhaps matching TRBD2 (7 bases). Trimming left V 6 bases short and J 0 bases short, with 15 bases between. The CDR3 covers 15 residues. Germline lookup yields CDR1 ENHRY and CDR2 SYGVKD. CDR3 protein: CAISGRGGASYEQYF. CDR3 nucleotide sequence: TGTGCCATCAGCGGTAGGGGGGGGGCCTCCTACGAGCAGTACTTC.

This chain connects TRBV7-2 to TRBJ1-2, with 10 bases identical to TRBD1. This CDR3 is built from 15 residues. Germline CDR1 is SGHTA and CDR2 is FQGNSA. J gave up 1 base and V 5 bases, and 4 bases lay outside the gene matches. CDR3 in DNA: TGTGCCAGCAGCCTCCGGACAGGGGGTAACTATGGCTACACCTTC. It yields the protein CASSLRTGGNYGYTF.

CDR3 amino acids: CASSLGGAGEKLFF. As DNA, the CDR3 is TGTGCCAGCAGCTTAGGGGGGGCAGGTGAAAAACTGTTTTTT. This chain joins TRBV7-3 and TRBJ1-4, with D tentatively TRBD1 (6 bases). Germline CDR1 SGHTA, CDR2 FQGTGA. This CDR3 comprises 14 residues. Trimming removed 2 bases from V and 7 bases from J, with 11 bases in between.

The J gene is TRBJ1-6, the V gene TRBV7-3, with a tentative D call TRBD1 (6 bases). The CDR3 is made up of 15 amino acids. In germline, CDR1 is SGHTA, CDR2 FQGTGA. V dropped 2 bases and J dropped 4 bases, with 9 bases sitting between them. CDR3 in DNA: TGTGCCAGCAGCTTAGGACAGCCTTATAATTCACCCCTCCACTTT. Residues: CASSLGQPYNSPLHF.

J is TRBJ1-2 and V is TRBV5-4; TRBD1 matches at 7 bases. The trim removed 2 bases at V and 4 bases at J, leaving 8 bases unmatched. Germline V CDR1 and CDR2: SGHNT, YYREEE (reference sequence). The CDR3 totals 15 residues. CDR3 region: CASSFAGAGGYGYTF. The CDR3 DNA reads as TGTGCCAGCAGCTTCGCAGGGGCAGGGGGCTATGGCTACACCTTC.

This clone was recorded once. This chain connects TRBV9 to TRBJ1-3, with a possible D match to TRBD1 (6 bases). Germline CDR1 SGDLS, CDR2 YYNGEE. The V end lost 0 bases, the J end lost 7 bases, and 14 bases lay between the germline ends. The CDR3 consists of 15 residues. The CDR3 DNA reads TGTGCCAGCAGCGTAGCTACAGGGTCGGGGAACACCATATATTTT. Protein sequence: CASSVATGSGNTIYF.

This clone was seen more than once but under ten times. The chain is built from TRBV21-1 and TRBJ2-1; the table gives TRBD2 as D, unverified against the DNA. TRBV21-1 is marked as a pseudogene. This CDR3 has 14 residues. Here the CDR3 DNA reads TGTGCCAGCCAGAGGCCCCAATCCTACAATGAGCAGTTCTTC. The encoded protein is CASQRPQSYNEQFF.